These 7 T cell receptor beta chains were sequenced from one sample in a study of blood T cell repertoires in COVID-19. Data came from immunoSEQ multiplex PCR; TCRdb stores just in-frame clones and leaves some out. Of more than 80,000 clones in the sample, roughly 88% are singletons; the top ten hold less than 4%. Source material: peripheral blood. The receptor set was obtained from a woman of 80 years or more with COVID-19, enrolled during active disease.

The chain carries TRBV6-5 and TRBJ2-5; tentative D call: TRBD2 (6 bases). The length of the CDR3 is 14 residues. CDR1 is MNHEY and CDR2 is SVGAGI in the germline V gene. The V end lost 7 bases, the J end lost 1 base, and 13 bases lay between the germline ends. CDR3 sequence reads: CASKVGGPQETQYF. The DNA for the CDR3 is TGTGCCAGCAAGGTCGGAGGGCCCCAAGAGACCCAGTACTTC.

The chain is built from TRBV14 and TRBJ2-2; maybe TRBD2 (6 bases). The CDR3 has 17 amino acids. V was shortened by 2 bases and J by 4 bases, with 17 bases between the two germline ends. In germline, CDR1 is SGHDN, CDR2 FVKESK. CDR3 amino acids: CASSQLNGRRSTGELFF. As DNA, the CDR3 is TGTGCCAGCAGCCAATTGAACGGGAGAAGGAGCACCGGGGAGCTGTTTTTT.

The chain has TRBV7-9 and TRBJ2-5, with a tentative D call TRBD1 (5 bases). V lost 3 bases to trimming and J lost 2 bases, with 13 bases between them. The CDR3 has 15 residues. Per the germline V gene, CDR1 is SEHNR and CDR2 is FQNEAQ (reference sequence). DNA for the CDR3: TGTGCCAGCAGCTTTCTCAGCAGGGTTCAAGAGACCCAGTACTTC. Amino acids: CASSFLSRVQETQYF.

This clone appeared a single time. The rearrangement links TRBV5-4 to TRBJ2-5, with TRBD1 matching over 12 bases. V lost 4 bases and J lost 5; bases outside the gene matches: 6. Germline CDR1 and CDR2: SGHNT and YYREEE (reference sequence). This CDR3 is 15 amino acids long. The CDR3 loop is CASSGGQGAWETQYF. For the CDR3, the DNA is TGTGCCAGCAGCGGGGGACAGGGGGCTTGGGAGACCCAGTACTTC.

As DNA, the CDR3 is TGTGCCAGCAGTGACAGGGGACAAGAGACCCAGTACTTC. Translated: CASSDRGQETQYF. The chain is built from TRBV6-1 and TRBJ2-5; D is possibly TRBD1 (6 bases). Deletions cut 3 bases from V and 2 bases from J, with 7 bases between. CDR1 is MNHNS and CDR2 is SASEGT in the germline V gene. The CDR3 has 13 residues.

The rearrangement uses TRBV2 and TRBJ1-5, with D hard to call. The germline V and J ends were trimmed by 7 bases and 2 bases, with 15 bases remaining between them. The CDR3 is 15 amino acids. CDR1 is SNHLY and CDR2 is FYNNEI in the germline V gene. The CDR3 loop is CASNTQRSGNQPQHF. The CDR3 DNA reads TGTGCCAGCAATACCCAGAGGAGTGGCAATCAGCCCCAGCATTTT. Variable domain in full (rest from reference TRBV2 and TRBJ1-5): EPEVTQTPSHQVTQMGQEVILRCVPISNHLYFYWYRQILGQKVEFLVSFYNNEISEKSEIFDDQFSVERPDGSNFTLKIRSTKLEDSAMYFCASNTQRSGNQPQHFGDGTRLSIL.

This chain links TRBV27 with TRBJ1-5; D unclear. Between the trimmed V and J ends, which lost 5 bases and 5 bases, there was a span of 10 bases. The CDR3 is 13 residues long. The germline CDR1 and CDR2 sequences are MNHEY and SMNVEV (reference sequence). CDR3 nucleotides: TGTGCCAGCAGTCTAGCCGGGGATCAGCCCCAGCATTTT. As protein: CASSLAGDQPQHF.